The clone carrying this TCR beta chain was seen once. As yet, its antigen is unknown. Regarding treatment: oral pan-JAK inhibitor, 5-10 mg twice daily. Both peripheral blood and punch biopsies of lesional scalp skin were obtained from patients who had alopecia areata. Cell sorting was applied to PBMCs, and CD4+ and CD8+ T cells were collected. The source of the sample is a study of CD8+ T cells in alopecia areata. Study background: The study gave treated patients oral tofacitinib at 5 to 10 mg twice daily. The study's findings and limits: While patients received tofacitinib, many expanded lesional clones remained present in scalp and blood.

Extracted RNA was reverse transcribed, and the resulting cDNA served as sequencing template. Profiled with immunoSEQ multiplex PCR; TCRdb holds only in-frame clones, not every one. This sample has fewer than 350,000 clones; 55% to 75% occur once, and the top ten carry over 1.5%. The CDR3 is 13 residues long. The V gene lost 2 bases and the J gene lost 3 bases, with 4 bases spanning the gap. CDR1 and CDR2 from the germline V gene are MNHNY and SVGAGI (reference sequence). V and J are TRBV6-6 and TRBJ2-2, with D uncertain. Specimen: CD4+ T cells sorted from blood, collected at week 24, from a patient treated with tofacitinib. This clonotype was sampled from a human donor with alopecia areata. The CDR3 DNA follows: TGTGCCAGCAGTTACACCGACACCGGGGAGCTGTTTTTT. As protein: CASSYTDTGELFF.